This entry concerns a single T cell receptor (beta chain). Within the sample, other DNA sequences also encode this same CDR3. This table comes from immunoSEQ multiplex PCR, and its TCRdb copy is limited to in-frame clones, with some not included. The data show about 1.1 million clones, about 72% seen once. The sample belongs to a study of shared clonotypes between healthy human individuals. Looked up from germline, CDR1 is SGHRS and CDR2 is YFSETQ. Trimming cost V 4 bases and J 6 bases, with 7 bases left between them. The CDR3 extends over 11 amino acids. This chain uses TRBV5-1 with TRBJ1-1; D is perhaps TRBD1 (5 bases). Material: memory CD4+ T cells from PBMCs. Documented subset: CD45RA-negative fraction. This sequence originates from a young man in good health. Some clones in this sample may be carry-over from other donors' samples. The CDR3 DNA reads TGCGCCAGCAGCAGGGGCGCTGAAGCTTTCTTT. Amino acids: CASSRGAEAFF. The full variable domain, in which reference TRBV5-1 and TRBJ1-1 provide the parts outside the CDR3, is KAGVTQTPRYLIKTRGQQVTLSCSPISGHRSVSWYQQTPGQGLQFLFEYFSETQRNKGNFPGRFSGRQFSNSRSEMNVSTLELGDSALYLCASSRGAEAFFGQGTRLTVV.